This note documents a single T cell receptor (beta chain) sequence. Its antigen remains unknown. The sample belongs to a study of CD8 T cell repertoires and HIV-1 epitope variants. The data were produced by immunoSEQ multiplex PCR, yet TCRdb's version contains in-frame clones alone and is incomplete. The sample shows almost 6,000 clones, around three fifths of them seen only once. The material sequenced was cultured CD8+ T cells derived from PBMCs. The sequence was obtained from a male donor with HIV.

Written as DNA, the CDR3 is TGTGCCAGCAGCTTAGACTCTGGGAAGTTTAATAAAGCTTTCTTT. This gives the protein CASSLDSGKFNKAFF. This chain connects TRBV7-2 to TRBJ1-1; D remains unclear. This CDR3 is built from 15 residues. From germline, CDR1 is SGHTA and CDR2 FQGNSA. Trimming took off 1 base at V and 9 bases at J, with 18 bases between the two ends.